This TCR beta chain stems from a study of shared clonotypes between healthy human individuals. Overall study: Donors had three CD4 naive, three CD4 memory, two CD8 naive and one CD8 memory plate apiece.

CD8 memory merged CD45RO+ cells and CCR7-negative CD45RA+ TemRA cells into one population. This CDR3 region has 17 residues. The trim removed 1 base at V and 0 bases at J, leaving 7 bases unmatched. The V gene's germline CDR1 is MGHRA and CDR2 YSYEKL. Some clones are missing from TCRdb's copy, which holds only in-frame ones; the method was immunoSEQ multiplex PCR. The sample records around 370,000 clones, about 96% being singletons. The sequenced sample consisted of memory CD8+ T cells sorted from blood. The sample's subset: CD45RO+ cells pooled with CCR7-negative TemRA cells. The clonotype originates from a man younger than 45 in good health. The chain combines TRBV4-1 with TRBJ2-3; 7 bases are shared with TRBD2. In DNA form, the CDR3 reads TGCGCCAGCAGCCAAGGAGACGGGAGGCGAAGCACAGATACGCAGTATTTT. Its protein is CASSQGDGRRSTDTQYF.